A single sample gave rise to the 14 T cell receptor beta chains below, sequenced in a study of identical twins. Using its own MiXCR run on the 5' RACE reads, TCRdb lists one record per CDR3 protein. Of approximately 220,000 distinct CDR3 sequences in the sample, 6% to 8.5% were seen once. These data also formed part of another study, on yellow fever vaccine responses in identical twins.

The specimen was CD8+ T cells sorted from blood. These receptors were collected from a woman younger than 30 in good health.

As DNA, the CDR3 is TGTGCCAGCAGTAATGAGGAGGCCACAGATACGCAGTATTTT. Protein sequence: CASSNEEATDTQYF. J is TRBJ2-3 and V is TRBV28, with TRBD2 as a possible D gene (5 bases). The CDR3 extends over 14 amino acids. Germline CDR1 is MDHEN and CDR2 is SYDVKM. V lost 5 bases to trimming and J lost 2 bases, with 11 bases between them. Drawing the rest from reference TRBV28 and TRBJ2-3, the complete variable domain is DVKVTQSSRYLVKRTGEKVFLECVQDMDHENMFWYRQDPGLGLRLIYFSYDVKMKEKGDIPEGYSVSREKKERFSLILESASTNQTSMYLCASSNEEATDTQYFGPGTRLTVL.

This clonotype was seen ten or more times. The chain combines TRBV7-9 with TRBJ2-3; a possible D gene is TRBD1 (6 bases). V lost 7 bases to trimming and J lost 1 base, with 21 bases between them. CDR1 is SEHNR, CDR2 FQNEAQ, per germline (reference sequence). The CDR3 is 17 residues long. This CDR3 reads CASTENRDIVGTDTQYF. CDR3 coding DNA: TGTGCCAGCACTGAAAACCGGGACATAGTCGGCACAGATACGCAGTATTTT.

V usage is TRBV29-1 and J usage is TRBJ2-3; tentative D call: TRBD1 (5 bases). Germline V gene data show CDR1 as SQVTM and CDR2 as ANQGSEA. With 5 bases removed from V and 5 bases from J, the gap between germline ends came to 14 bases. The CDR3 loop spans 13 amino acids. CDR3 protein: CSVTQGMGDTQYF. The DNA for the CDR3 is TGCAGCGTTACCCAGGGAATGGGAGATACGCAGTATTTT.

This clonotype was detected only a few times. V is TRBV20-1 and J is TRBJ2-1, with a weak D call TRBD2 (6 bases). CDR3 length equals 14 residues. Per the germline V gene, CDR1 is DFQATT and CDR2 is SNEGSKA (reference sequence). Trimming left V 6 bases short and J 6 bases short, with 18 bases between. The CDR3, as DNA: TGCAGTGCCGGGACTCCACTGGCCGTCAATGAGCAGTTCTTC. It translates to CSAGTPLAVNEQFF.

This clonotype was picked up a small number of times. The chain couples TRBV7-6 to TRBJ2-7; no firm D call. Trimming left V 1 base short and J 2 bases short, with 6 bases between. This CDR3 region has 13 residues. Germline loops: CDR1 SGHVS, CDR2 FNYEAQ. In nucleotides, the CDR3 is TGTGCCAGCAGCTTAGACAGAACCTACGAGCAGTACTTC. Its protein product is CASSLDRTYEQYF.

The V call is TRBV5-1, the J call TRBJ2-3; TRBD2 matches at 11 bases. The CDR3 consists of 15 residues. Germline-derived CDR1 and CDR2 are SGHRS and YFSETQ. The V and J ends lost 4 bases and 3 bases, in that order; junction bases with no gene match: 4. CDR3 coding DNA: TGCGCCAGCAGCCCGTGGACTAGCGGGACAGATACGCAGTATTTT. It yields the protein CASSPWTSGTDTQYF.

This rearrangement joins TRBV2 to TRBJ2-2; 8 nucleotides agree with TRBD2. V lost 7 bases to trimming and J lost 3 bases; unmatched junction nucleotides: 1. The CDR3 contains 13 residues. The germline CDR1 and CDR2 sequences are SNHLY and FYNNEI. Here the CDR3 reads CASISGDTGELFF. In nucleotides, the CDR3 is TGTGCCAGCATTAGCGGGGACACCGGGGAGCTGTTTTTT.

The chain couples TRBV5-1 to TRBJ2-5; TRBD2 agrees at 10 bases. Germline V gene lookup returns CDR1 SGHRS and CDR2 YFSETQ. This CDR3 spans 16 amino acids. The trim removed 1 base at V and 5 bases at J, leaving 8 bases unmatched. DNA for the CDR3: TGCGCCAGCAGCTTGACCGTAGCGGGAGGAGCTGAGACCCAGTACTTC. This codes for CASSLTVAGGAETQYF.

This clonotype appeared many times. The CDR3 coding sequence is TGTGCCAGCAGTTACCATTCCTACGAGCAGTACTTC. As protein: CASSYHSYEQYF. The chain carries TRBV12-3 or TRBV12-4 and TRBJ2-7; D not resolved. The V gene lost 4 bases and the J gene lost 1 base, with 5 bases spanning the gap. The CDR3 is 12 residues long.

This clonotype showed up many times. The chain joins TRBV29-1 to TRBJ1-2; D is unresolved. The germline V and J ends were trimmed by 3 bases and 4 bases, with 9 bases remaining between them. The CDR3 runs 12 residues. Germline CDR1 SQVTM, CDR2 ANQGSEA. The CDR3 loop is CSVDGGTYGYTF. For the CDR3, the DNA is TGCAGCGTTGATGGTGGAACCTATGGCTACACCTTC. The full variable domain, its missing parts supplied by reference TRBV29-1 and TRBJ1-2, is SAVISQKPSRDICQRGTSLTIQCQVDSQVTMMFWYRQQPGQSLTLIATANQGSEATYESGFVIDKFPISRPNLTFSTLTVSNMSPEDSSIYLCSVDGGTYGYTFGSGTRLTVV.

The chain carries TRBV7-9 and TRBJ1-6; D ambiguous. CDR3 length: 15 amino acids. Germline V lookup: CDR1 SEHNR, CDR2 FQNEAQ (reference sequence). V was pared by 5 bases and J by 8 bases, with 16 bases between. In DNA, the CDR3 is TGTGCCAGCAGCCCTCGGGAAGGAAGGGATTCACCCCTCCACTTT. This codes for CASSPREGRDSPLHF. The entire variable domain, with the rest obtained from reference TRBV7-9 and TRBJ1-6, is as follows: DTGVSQNPRHKITKRGQNVTFRCDPISEHNRLYWYRQTLGQGPEFLTYFQNEAQLEKSRLLSDRFSAERPKGSFSTLEIQRTEQGDSAMYLCASSPREGRDSPLHFGNGTRLTVT.

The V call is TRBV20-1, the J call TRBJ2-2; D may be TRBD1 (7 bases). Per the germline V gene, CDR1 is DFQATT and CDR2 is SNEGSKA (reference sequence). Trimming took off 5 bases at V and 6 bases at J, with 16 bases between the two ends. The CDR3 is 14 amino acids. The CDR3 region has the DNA TGCAGTGCTGGCCTGGAGGGGGCGGCCGGGGAGCTGTTTTTT. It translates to CSAGLEGAAGELFF.

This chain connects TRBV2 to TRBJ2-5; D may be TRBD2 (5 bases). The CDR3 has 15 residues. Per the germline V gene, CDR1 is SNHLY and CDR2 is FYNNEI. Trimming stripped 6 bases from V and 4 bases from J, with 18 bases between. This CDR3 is CASREPRRGGETQYF. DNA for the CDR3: TGTGCCAGCAGGGAACCTAGACGAGGAGGAGAGACCCAGTACTTC.

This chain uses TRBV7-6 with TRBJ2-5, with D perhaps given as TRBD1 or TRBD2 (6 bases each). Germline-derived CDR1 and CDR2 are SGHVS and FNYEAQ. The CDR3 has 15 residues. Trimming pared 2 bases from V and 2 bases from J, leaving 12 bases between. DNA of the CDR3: TGTGCCAGCAGCTTAACAGGGCGGGATCAAGAGACCCAGTACTTC. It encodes CASSLTGRDQETQYF.